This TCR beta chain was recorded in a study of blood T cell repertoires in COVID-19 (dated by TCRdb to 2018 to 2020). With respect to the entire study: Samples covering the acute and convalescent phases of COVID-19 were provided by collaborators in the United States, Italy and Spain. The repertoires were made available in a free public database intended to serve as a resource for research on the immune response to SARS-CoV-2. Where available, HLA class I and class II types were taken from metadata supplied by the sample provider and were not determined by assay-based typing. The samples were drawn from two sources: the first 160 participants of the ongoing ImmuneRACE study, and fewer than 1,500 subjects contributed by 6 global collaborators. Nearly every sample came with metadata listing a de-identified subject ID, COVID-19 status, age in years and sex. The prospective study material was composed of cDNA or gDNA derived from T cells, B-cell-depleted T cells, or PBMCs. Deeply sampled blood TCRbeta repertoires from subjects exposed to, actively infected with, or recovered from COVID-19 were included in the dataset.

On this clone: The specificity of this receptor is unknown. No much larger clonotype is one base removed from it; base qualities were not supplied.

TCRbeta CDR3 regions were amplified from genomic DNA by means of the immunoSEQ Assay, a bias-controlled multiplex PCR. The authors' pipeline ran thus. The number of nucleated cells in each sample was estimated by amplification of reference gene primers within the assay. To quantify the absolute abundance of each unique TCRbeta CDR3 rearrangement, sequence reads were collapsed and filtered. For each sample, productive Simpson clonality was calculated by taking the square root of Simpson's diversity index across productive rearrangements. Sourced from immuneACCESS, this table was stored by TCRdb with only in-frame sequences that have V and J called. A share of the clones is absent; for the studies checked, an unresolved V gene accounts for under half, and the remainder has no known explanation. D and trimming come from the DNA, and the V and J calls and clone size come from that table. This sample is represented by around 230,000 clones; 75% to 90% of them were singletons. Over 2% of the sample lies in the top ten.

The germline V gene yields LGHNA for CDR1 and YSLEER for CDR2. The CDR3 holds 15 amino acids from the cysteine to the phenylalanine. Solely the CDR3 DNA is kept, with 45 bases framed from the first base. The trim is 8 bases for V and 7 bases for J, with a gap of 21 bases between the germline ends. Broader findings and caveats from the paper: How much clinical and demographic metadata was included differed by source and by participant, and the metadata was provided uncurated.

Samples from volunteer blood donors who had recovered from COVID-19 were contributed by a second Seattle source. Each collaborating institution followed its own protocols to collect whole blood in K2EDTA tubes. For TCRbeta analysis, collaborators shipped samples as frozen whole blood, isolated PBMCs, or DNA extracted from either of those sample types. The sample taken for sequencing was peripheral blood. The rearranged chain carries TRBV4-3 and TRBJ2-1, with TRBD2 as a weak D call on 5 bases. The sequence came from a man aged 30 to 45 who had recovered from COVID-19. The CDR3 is CASGLEDSPRNEQFF. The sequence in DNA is TGCGCCAGCGGACTTGAGGACTCGCCCCGGAATGAGCAGTTCTTC.